This T cell receptor beta chain appears in the sequencing data of a study of T-cell memory formation after mild COVID-19. Study findings and constraints: Chiefly within CM and EM were the contracting CD4+ clones; CD8+ ones were within EMRA. Day 15 to 85 contracting clones showed balanced CD4/CD8; day 15 to 37 expanders favored CD4+.

The 5'RACE method, run with constant-segment primers, produced TCR alpha and TCR beta cDNA libraries (carrying sample barcodes and UMIs). TCRdb independently ran MiXCR on the 5' RACE reads; one entry per CDR3 protein. The data show about 190,000 distinct CDR3 sequences, about a sixth seen once. Turning to this clonotype: What it binds is not known.

The receptor's source is an adult woman who had mild COVID-19 (a few samples of this study predate the infection). Cell type and time point are not known. The sample comprised PBMCs or a T cell subset sorted from them (not recorded which).

CDR3 amino acids: CASSLTTGSEQYF. The CDR3 region has the DNA TGTGCCAGCAGCTTAACCACAGGGAGCGAGCAGTACTTC. The chain recombines TRBV7-9 with TRBJ2-7; tentative D call: TRBD1 (6 bases). Trimming removed 2 bases from V and 6 bases from J, with 11 bases in between. The CDR3 is 13 amino acids. Germline V gene data show CDR1 as SEHNR and CDR2 as FQNEAQ (reference sequence).